These 7 T cell receptor beta chains originate from one sample sequenced in a study of T cell repertoires in cytomegalovirus infection. Each CDR3 protein is one row after TCRdb ran MiXCR on the reads. The sample has about 350,000 distinct CDR3 sequences, roughly a third seen once. Antigens for these TCRs are unknown. The source was cultured PBMCs, collected from culture after CMV antigen stimulation. The receptors derive from a human donor in good health (CMV status not recorded). Some clones in this sample may be carry-over from other donors' samples.

V usage is TRBV5-1 and J usage is TRBJ2-3; 9 bases map to TRBD1. J gave up 4 bases and V 4 bases, and 19 bases lay outside the gene matches. This CDR3 has 19 amino acids. From germline, CDR1 is SGHRS and CDR2 YFSETQ. CDR3 amino acids: CASSPRVSTGGLGPDTQYF. CDR3 nucleotides: TGCGCCAGCAGCCCCAGGGTCTCTACAGGGGGCCTAGGGCCAGATACGCAGTATTTT.

This clonotype was recorded many times. The chain joins TRBV7-2 to TRBJ2-5, with D possibly being TRBD1 or TRBD2 (5 bases each). The CDR3 extends over 14 amino acids. Per germline, CDR1 SGHTA and CDR2 FQGNSA. Trimming stripped 4 bases from V and 5 bases from J, with 14 bases between. The CDR3 region is CASSSTGTRETQYF. The CDR3 DNA is TGTGCCAGCAGCTCGACCGGGACGAGGGAGACCCAGTACTTC.

This chain uses TRBV7-2 with TRBJ2-5; D is perhaps TRBD2 (7 bases). CDR1 and CDR2 from the germline V gene are SGHTA and FQGNSA. Trimming removed 1 base from V and 4 bases from J, with 19 bases in between. This CDR3 is 17 amino acids long. For the CDR3, the DNA is TGTGCCAGCAGCTTAGTCTGGCTAGCGGAGGGGGGAGAGACCCAGTACTTC. This encodes CASSLVWLAEGGETQYF.

This rearrangement joins TRBV15 to TRBJ2-1; 8 bases agree with TRBD2. The CDR3 has 16 residues. Germline CDR1 is LNHNV and CDR2 is YYDKDF (reference sequence). The ends lost 1 base at V and 2 bases at J; junction bases unmatched: 4. CDR3: CATSRATSGTYNEQFF. The CDR3 DNA reads as TGTGCCACCAGCAGAGCAACTAGCGGAACCTACAATGAGCAGTTCTTC.

This clonotype has a handful of counts. The V gene is TRBV19, the J gene TRBJ1-1; 8 positions agree with TRBD1. Trimming removed 6 bases from V and 6 bases from J; junction bases left unmatched: 6. The CDR3 is 13 amino acids. CDR1 and CDR2 (germline): LNHDA, SQIVND (reference sequence). In DNA form, the CDR3 reads TGTGCCAGTAGCACAGGGGGTTTGGCTGAAGCTTTCTTT. Translating gives CASSTGGLAEAFF.

This clonotype was seen once. V gene TRBV6-6 combines with J gene TRBJ2-7, with TRBD2 as a possible D gene (5 bases). Trimming removed 5 bases from V and 4 bases from J, with 18 bases in between. The CDR3 sequence is 15 residues long. From germline, CDR1 is MNHNY and CDR2 SVGAGI (reference sequence). CDR3 region: CASSDRLLLQYEQYV. In DNA, the CDR3 is TGTGCCAGCAGTGACCGACTACTCCTCCAATACGAGCAGTACGTC.

The V gene is TRBV23-1, the J gene TRBJ1-4; D gene ambiguous. TRBV23-1 is an ORF; its function is uncertain. The CDR3 is 17 amino acids. V was trimmed by 1 base and J by 0 bases, leaving 12 bases between them. In DNA form, the CDR3 reads TGCGCCAGCAGTCAATTCTCCAGGACTACAACTAATGAAAAACTGTTTTTT. Its translation: CASSQFSRTTTNEKLFF.